The 8 T cell receptor beta chains below were found in one sample sequenced in a study of OX40 agonist ivuxolimab in advanced cancers. The protocol was immunoSEQ multiplex PCR, while the TCRdb copy is restricted to in-frame clones and leaves out a portion. The sample consists of under 70,000 clones, 80% to 85% of them appearing once. The material was CD4+ or CD8+ T cells sorted from blood, obtained in a trial of the OX40 agonist ivuxolimab. Receptors originate from an adult with an advanced solid tumor such as melanoma, head and neck, liver or kidney cancer.

This rearrangement joins TRBV5-4 to TRBJ2-3; 13 bases are a match to TRBD2. Unmatched junction bases numbered 10, after V lost 1 base and J lost 2 bases. The CDR3 extends over 19 amino acids. Germline CDR1 and CDR2: SGHNT and YYREEE (reference sequence). The CDR3 spells CASSLSGTSGARPTDTQYF. CDR3 DNA sequence: TGTGCCAGCAGCTTGTCCGGGACTAGCGGGGCACGACCCACAGATACGCAGTATTTT.

This sequence joins TRBV15 and TRBJ2-1; tentative D call: TRBD1 (5 bases). CDR3 length: 16 amino acids. V was pared by 0 bases and J by 1 base, with 10 bases between. Germline V gene sequence: CDR1 LNHNV, CDR2 YYDKDF (reference sequence). CDR3 in DNA: TGTGCCACCAGCAGAGATTACGACAGTTCCTACAATGAGCAGTTCTTC. This sequence encodes CATSRDYDSSYNEQFF.

This clone was seen a single time. The CDR3: CASSIKGYGEQFF. CDR3 bases: TGTGCCAGTAGTATTAAGGGCTACGGTGAGCAGTTCTTC. The J gene is TRBJ2-1, the V gene TRBV19; D is undetermined. Trimming took off 3 bases at V and 9 bases at J, with 12 bases between the two ends. CDR1 is LNHDA and CDR2 is SQIVND in the germline V gene (reference sequence). The length of the CDR3 is 13 residues. The full variable domain, rest sourced from reference TRBV19 and TRBJ2-1, is DGGITQSPKYLFRKEGQNVTLSCEQNLNHDAMYWYRQDPGQGLRLIYYSQIVNDFQKGDIAEGYSVSREKKESFPLTVTSAQKNPTAFYLCASSIKGYGEQFFGPGTRLTVL.

About this clone itself: At one end the junction does not follow the germline gene, possibly because of a read error. This sequence joins TRBV2 and TRBJ1-2; TRBD1 agrees at 9 bases. The CDR3 consists of 16 residues. The germline CDR1 and CDR2 sequences are SNHLY and FYNNEI. The CDR3 here is CASREGWGQGLYGYTF. As DNA, the CDR3 is TGTGCCAGCAGGGAAGGGTGGGGACAGGGCCTCTATGGCTACACCTTC.

This clone was counted a single time. The chain recombines TRBV18 with TRBJ2-3; 8 bases match TRBD1. V lost 2 bases and J lost 6; bases outside the gene matches: 7. Germline lookup yields CDR1 KGHSH and CDR2 LQKENI. The CDR3 is 15 amino acids. CDR3 sequence reads: CASSPSRTGTDTQYF. As DNA, the CDR3 is TGTGCCAGCTCACCATCTCGGACAGGGACGGATACGCAGTATTTT.

The J gene is TRBJ1-3, the V gene TRBV2; no definite D call. CDR1 and CDR2 from the germline V gene are SNHLY and FYNNEI. This CDR3 comprises 16 residues. Trimming cost V 2 bases and J 0 bases, with 11 bases left between them. CDR3 in amino acids: CASSEPQAPSGNTIYF. The CDR3 bases are TGTGCCAGCAGTGAACCCCAAGCCCCCTCTGGAAACACCATATATTTT.

V usage is TRBV6-5 and J usage is TRBJ2-7, with D perhaps TRBD1 (6 bases). Germline V lookup: CDR1 MNHEY, CDR2 SVGAGI. Trimming shortened V by 4 bases and J by 0 bases, and 16 bases separated the two germline ends. The CDR3 length is 16 residues. The CDR3 nucleotides are TGTGCCAGCAGTTTAACCACCCCGGACAGCTCCTACGAGCAGTACTTC. Translating gives CASSLTTPDSSYEQYF.

V and J are TRBV4-2 and TRBJ2-2; 7 positions agree with TRBD2. CDR3 length: 16 residues. Germline values: CDR1 LGHNA, CDR2 YNFKEQ. Unmatched junction bases numbered 6, after V lost 0 bases and J lost 5 bases. The CDR3 region has the DNA TGTGCCAGCAGCCAAGATCAAAAAGCGGGGACCGGGGAGCTGTTTTTT. Protein product: CASSQDQKAGTGELFF.